This T cell receptor (beta chain) derives from a study of regulatory T cells in long-lasting Graves disease. Relying on iRepertoire HTBI primers and Arm-PCR of CDR3 regions, the team built TCR beta libraries. MiXCR, run by TCRdb on the multiplex PCR reads, gives a single entry per CDR3 protein. The sample holds more than 650,000 distinct CDR3 sequences, roughly 30% seen once. Sample time point: persistent/refractory GD, antithyroid drugs over 5 years with positive TRAb. Generation of the TCR library employed RNA extracted from PBMCs. The CDR3 consists of 16 residues. CDR1 MDHEN and CDR2 SYDVKM come from the germline V gene. Unmatched junction bases numbered 4, after V lost 2 bases and J lost 1 base.

The rearrangement joins TRBV28 to TRBJ1-4; the match to TRBD1 covers 7 bases. Sequencing was performed on peripheral blood mononuclear cells (PBMCs), taken when the disease was refractory, from a patient treated with antithyroid drugs. This receptor was obtained from a female donor with Graves disease. DNA for the CDR3: TGTGCCAGCAGTTTACCGGACAGGAGAACTAATGAAAAACTGTTTTTT. It encodes CASSLPDRRTNEKLFF.